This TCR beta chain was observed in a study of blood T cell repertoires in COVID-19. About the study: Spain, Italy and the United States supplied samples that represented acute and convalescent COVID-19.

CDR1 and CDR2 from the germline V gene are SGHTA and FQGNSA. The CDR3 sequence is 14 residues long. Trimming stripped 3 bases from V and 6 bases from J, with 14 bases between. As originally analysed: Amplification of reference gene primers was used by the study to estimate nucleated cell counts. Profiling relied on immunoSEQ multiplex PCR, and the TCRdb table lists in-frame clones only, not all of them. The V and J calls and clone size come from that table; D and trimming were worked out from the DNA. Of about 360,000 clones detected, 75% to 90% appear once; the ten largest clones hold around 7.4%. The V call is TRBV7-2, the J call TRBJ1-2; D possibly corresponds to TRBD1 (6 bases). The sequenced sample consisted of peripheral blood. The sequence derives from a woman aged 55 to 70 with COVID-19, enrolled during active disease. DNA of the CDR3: TGTGCCAGCAGCTTCGACAGGCAAACGGATGGCTACACCTTC. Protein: CASSFDRQTDGYTF.